The present T cell receptor (beta chain) was sequenced within a study of blood T cell repertoires in COVID-19 (dated by TCRdb to the early 2020s). With regard to the full study: Samples covering the acute and convalescent phases of COVID-19 were provided by collaborators in the United States, Italy and Spain. Subjects who had been exposed to COVID-19, were actively infected with it, or had recovered from it provided the deeply sampled blood TCRbeta repertoires that made up the dataset. Sample metadata almost always included a de-identified subject ID, COVID-19 status, age in years and sex. HLA class I and class II types, where available, came from metadata supplied by the sample provider rather than from assay-based typing. A freely available public database, intended as a resource for researchers studying the immune response to SARS-CoV-2, is where the repertoires were released. The samples were drawn from the first 160 participants of the ongoing ImmuneRACE study and from over 950 subjects provided by 6 global collaborators. The material from the prospective study consisted of cDNA or gDNA derived from T cells, B-cell-depleted T cells, or PBMCs. Paper-wide results and their limitations: The amount of clinical and demographic metadata varied by source and participant and was provided uncurated.

TCRbeta CDR3 regions were amplified from genomic DNA using the immunoSEQ Assay, a bias-controlled multiplex PCR. The authors' pipeline ran thus. Within the assay, amplification of reference gene primers was used to estimate how many nucleated cells each sample contained. Sequence reads were collapsed and filtered to measure the absolute abundance of every unique TCRbeta CDR3 rearrangement. For each sample, productive Simpson clonality was calculated by taking the square root of Simpson's diversity index across productive rearrangements. Drawn from immuneACCESS, this table holds only the in-frame rearrangements with V and J called that TCRdb kept. Clones are partly lost; checked studies trace under half to an unresolved V gene and leave the rest unexplained. Clone size and V and J calls were adopted from that table, with D and trimming inferred from the DNA. Across this sample there are just over 300,000 clones, with approximately 86% seen only once. Approximately 2% of the sample rests with the top ten.

Collaborating institutions collected whole blood in K2EDTA tubes following their own protocols. For TCRbeta analysis, collaborators shipped samples in one of three forms: frozen whole blood, isolated PBMCs, or DNA extracted from either of those sample types. With respect to this clone: The specificity of this receptor is unknown. Qualities for individual bases were not recorded, and no much larger clone is one base off.

The source material was peripheral blood. The receptor's source is a man between 18 and 35 years old with active or convalescent COVID-19.

In nucleotide form, the sequence is TGTGCCGGTAATGGAGGGCAAGACTACAATGAGCAGTTCTTC. Its coded protein is CAGNGGQDYNEQFF. The chain couples TRBV6-5 to TRBJ2-1; a tentative D match to TRBD2 spans 6 bases. V loses 11 bases of germline sequence and J loses 3 bases, and the interval between the two ends is 17 bases. From the cysteine through the phenylalanine, the CDR3 covers 14 amino acids. Kept here is only the CDR3 DNA, which spans 42 bases and is read in frame from base 1. The germline V gene supplies CDR1 MNHEY and CDR2 SVGAGI.